At least ten counts were recorded for the clone carrying this T cell receptor beta chain. Germline V gene sequence: CDR1 SGHVS, CDR2 FNYEAQ. This CDR3 contains 17 residues. The V end was cut by 5 bases, the J end by 2 bases, with 21 bases between. TCRdb processed the 5' RACE reads anew with MiXCR; each CDR3 protein has one entry. The sample contains 100,000 or so distinct CDR3 sequences, over 10% of which appear only once. These data belong to a study of early T cells in non-severe SARS-CoV-2 infection. The receptor was isolated from an adult who was a healthcare worker with PCR-confirmed SARS-CoV-2 infection or an uninfected control (not recorded which). Sequencing input: whole blood. The rearrangement uses TRBV7-6 and TRBJ2-5, with D hard to call. CDR3 coding DNA: TGTGCCAGCAGCCCCCGGCTAGGCGCGGCGTCACAAGAGACCCAGTACTTC. Translated, it gives CASSPRLGAASQETQYF.